The 4 T cell receptor beta chains listed next were all sequenced from one sample in a study of graft-versus-host responses after intestinal transplantation. Method: immunoSEQ multiplex PCR; TCRdb's copy keeps in-frame clones and lacks some. The repertoire holds some 100,000 clones, with around 93% as singletons. These receptors' targets are unknown. The source was unstimulated CD8+ T cells sorted from spleen or lymph node cells, collected before transplant. The origin of the receptors is a human donor who was the organ donor for an intestinal transplant.

V and J are TRBV7-9 and TRBJ2-7; no definite D call. The CDR3 runs 14 residues. The ends were cut back, 5 bases at V and 0 bases at J, with 11 bases in the middle. Germline V gene data show CDR1 as SEHNR and CDR2 as FQNEAQ (reference sequence). CDR3 amino acids: CASSPSYGSYEQYF. The CDR3 coding sequence is TGTGCCAGCAGCCCCTCTTACGGCTCCTACGAGCAGTACTTC.

This clone was seen only a few times. This CDR3 reads CAIRTGTAYEQYF. CDR3 DNA sequence: TGTGCCATCAGGACCGGGACAGCCTACGAGCAGTACTTC. The rearrangement links TRBV10-3 to TRBJ2-7; 7 nucleotides agree with TRBD1. Germline V gives CDR1 ENHRY, CDR2 SYGVKD. This CDR3 comprises 13 residues. The V gene end was trimmed by 6 bases and the J gene end by 2 bases; junction bases not matched to a gene: 4.

V and J are TRBV6-5 and TRBJ2-2, with TRBD1 matching over 9 bases. This CDR3 is built from 13 residues. CDR1 and CDR2 from the germline V gene are MNHEY and SVGAGI. Losses at the gene ends were 9 bases for V and 5 bases for J; bases not matched to a gene: 4. CDR3 sequence (DNA): TGTGCCAGTGGACAGGGGTATACCGGGGAGCTGTTTTTT. Translated: CASGQGYTGELFF.

This clone was observed a few times. The gene calls are TRBV6-6 and TRBJ2-7; 7 bases are a match to TRBD1. Germline loops: CDR1 MNHNY, CDR2 SVGAGI (reference sequence). CDR3 length equals 14 residues. Trimming cost V 2 bases and J 0 bases; bases outside gene matches: 1. The CDR3 loop reads CASSYRDSSYEQYF. The DNA of the CDR3 is TGTGCCAGCAGTTACCGGGACAGCTCCTACGAGCAGTACTTC.